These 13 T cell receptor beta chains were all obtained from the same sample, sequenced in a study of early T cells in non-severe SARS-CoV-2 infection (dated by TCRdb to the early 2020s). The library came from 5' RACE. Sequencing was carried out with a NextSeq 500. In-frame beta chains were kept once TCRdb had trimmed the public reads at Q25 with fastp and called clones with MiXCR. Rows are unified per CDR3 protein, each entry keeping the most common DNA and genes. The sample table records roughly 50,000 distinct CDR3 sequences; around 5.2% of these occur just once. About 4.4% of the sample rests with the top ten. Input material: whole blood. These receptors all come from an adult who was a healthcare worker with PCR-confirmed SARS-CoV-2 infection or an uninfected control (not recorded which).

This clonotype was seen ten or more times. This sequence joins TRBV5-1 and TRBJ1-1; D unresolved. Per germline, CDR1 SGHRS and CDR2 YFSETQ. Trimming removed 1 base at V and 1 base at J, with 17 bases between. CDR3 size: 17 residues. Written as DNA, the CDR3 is TGCGCCAGCAGCTTGATCGGAGGCGGCTTGGCGAACACTGAAGCTTTCTTT. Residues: CASSLIGGGLANTEAFF.

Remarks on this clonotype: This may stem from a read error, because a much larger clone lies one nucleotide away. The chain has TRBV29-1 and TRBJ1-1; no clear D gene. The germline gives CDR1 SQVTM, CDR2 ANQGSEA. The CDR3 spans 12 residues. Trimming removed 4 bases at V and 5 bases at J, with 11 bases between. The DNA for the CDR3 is TGCAGCGTTGGGGGTTTCAGTACTGAAGCTTTCTTT. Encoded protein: CSVGGFSTEAFF.

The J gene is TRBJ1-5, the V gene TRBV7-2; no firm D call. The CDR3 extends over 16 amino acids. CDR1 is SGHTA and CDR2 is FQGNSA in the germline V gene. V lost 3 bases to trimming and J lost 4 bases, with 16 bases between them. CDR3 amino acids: CASSFLVLGSNQPQHF. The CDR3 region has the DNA TGTGCCAGCAGCTTCCTGGTCCTAGGAAGTAATCAGCCCCAGCATTTT. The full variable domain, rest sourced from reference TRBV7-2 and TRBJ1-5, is GAGVSQSPSNKVTEKGKDVELRCDPISGHTALYWYRQSLGQGLEFLIYFQGNSAPDKSGLPSDRFSAERTGGSVSTLTIQRTQQEDSAVYLCASSFLVLGSNQPQHFGDGTRLSIL.

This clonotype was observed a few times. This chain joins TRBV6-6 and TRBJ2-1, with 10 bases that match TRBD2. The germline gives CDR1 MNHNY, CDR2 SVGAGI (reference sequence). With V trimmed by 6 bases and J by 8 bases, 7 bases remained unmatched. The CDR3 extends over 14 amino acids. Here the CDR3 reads CASREGLAVDEQFF. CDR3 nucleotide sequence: TGTGCCAGCAGGGAAGGACTAGCGGTAGATGAGCAGTTCTTC.

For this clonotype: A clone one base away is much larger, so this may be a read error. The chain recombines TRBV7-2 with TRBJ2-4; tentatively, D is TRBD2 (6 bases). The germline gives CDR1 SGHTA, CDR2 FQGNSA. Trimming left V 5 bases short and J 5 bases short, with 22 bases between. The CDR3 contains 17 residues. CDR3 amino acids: CASSPGESGGGENIQYF. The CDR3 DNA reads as TGTGCCAGCAGCCCCGGGGAGAGCGGAGGAGGGGAAAACATTCAGTACTTC.

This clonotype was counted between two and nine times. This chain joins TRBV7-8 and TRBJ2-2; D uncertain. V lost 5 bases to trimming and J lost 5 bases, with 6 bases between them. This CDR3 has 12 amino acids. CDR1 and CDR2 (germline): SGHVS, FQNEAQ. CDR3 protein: CASSLYTGELFF. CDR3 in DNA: TGTGCCAGCAGCCTGTATACCGGGGAGCTGTTTTTT.

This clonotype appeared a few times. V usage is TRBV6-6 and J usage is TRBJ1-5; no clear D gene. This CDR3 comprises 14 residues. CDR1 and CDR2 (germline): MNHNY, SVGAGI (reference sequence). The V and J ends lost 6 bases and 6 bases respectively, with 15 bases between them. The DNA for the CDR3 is TGTGCCAGCAGCCCCGCGGTGGGGTTTCAGCCCCAGCATTTT. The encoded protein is CASSPAVGFQPQHF.

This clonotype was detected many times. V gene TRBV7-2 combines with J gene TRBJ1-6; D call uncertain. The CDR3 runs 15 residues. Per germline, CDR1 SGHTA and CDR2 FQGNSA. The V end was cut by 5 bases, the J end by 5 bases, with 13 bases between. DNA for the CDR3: TGTGCCAGCAGCCCCCTGAAGAGCGATAATTCACCCCTCCACTTT. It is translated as CASSPLKSDNSPLHF.

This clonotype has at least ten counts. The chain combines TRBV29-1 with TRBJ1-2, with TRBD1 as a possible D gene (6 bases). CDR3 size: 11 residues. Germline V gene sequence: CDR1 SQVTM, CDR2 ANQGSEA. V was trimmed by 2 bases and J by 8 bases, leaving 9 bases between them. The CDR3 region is CSVETGRGYTF. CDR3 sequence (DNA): TGCAGCGTTGAAACAGGGAGAGGCTACACCTTC.

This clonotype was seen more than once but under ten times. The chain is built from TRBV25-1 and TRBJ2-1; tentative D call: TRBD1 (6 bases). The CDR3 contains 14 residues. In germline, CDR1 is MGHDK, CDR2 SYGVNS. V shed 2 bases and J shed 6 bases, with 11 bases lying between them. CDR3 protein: CASSEPARGNEQFF. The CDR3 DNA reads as TGTGCCAGCAGTGAACCGGCCAGGGGCAATGAGCAGTTCTTC.

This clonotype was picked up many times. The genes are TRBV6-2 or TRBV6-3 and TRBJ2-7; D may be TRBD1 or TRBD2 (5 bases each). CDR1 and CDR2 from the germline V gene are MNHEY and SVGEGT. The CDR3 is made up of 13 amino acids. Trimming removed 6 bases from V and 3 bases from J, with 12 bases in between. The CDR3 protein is CASRRDGFYEQYF. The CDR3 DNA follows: TGTGCCAGCAGGAGGGACGGATTCTACGAGCAGTACTTC.

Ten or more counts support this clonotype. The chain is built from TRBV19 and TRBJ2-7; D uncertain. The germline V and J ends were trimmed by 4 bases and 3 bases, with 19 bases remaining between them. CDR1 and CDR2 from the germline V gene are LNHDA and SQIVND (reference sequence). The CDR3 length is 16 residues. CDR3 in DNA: TGTGCCAGTAGTACCTCAATTGGTTCCCCCCACTACGAGCAGTACTTC. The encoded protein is CASSTSIGSPHYEQYF.

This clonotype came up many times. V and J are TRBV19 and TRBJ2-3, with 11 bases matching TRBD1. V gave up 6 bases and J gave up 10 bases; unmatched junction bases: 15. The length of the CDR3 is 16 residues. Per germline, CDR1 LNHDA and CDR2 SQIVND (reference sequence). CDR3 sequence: CASSSFLRDRGEAQYF. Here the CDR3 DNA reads TGTGCCAGTAGCTCGTTCCTCCGGGACAGGGGGGAAGCGCAGTATTTT.